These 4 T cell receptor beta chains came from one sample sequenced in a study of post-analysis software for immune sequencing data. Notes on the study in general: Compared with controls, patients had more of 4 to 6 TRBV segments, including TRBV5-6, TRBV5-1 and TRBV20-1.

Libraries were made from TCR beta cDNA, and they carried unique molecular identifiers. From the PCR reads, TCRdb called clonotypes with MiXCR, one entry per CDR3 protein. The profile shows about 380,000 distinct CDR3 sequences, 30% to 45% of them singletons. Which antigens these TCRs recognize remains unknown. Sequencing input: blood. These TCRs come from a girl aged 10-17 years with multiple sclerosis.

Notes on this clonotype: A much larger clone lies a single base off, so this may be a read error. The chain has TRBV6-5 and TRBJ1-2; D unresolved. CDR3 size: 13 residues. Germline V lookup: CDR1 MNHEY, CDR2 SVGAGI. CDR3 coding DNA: TGTGCCGGCAGTAGGAGGTATAACTATGGCTACACCTTC. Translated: CAGSRRYNYGYTF.

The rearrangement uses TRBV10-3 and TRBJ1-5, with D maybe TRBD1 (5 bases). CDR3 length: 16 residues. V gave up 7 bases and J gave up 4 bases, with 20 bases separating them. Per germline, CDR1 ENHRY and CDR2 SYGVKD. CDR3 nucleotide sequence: TGTGCCATCATCGTTAGACAGCCCGGGAAGAATCAGCCCCAGCATTTT. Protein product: CAIIVRQPGKNQPQHF.

In nucleotides, the CDR3 is TGTGCCAGCAGCTTAGCGGGGGCTCGGGATTCACCCCTCCACTTT. Translation gives CASSLAGARDSPLHF. This chain links TRBV7-8 with TRBJ1-6; possible D gene TRBD1, 6 bases. CDR3 size: 15 residues. Germline lookup yields CDR1 SGHVS and CDR2 FQNEAQ. V lost 0 bases to trimming and J lost 8 bases, with 11 bases between them.

The CDR3 DNA reads as TGTGCCAGCAGTTTAGCACCAGCTACCTACGAGCAGTACTTC. Amino acid sequence: CASSLAPATYEQYF. The genes are TRBV12-3 or TRBV12-4 and TRBJ2-7; D not resolved. This CDR3 has 14 amino acids. The V and J ends lost 0 bases and 2 bases respectively, with 8 bases between them.